This record covers a single T cell receptor beta chain. Its antigen remains unknown. Trimming pared 0 bases from V and 7 bases from J, leaving 11 bases between. The CDR3 consists of 13 residues. Germline CDR1 is SQVTM and CDR2 is ANQGSEA. Samples were taken several times over chemoradiotherapy. The source of the sample is a study of chemoradiotherapy in HPV16-positive cancers. Findings and limits, study-wide: HPV-specific T cells were functionally defined from only a couple of HPV16-positive patients. Non-HPV-specific T cells did not expand in tumors during treatment, whereas candidate HPV-specific clones and E7-related motifs did.

Repertoires were generated with immunoSEQ multiplex PCR, while TCRdb's copy carries only in-frame clones and drops some. In the table there are about 14,000 clones, approximately 89% of which are singletons. Here the sequenced sample was tumor tissue, taken from a patient who underwent chemoradiotherapy. This TCR derives from a human donor with HPV-associated anogenital cancer. The rearrangement joins TRBV29-1 to TRBJ2-3, with a tentative D call TRBD1 (6 bases). In nucleotides, the CDR3 is TGCAGCGTTGAAGATCCGGACAGTTATACGCAGTATTTT. Translated, it gives CSVEDPDSYTQYF.